The subject of this entry is one T cell receptor beta chain. The record originates from a study of T cell changes during pregnancy in multiple sclerosis. CDR1 is MNHNS, CDR2 SASEGT, per germline. There are 14 residues in the CDR3. With 4 bases clipped from V and 7 bases from J, the junction kept 8 bases outside the gene matches. The data were produced by immunoSEQ multiplex PCR, yet TCRdb's version contains in-frame clones alone and is incomplete. This sample has roughly 31,000 clones, with around 90% found just once. The input for sequencing was CD4+ T cells from peripheral blood mononuclear cells, taken in the first trimester of pregnancy. The J gene is TRBJ2-5, the V gene TRBV6-1, with 8 bases identical to TRBD1. The clonotype comes from a female donor with multiple sclerosis, enrolled in a pregnancy study. CDR3 in DNA: TGTGCCAGCAGTGCGATGCAGGGGGCTGGGACCCAGTACTTC. Translated: CASSAMQGAGTQYF.